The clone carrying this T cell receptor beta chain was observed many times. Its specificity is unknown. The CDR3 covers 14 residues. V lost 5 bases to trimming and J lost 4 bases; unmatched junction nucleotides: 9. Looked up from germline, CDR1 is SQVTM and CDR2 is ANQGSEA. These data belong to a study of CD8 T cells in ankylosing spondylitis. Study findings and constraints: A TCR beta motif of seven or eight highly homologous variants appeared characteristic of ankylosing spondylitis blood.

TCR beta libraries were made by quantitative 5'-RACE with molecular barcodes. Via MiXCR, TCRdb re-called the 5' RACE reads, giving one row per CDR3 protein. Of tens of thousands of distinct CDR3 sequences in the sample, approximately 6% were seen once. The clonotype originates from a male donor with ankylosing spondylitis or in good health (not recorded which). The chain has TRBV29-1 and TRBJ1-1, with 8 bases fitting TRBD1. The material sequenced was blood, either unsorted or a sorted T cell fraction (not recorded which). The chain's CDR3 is CSVNPGGRSTEAFF. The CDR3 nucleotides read TGCAGCGTTAATCCAGGGGGCCGGAGCACTGAAGCTTTCTTT.